This T cell receptor (beta chain) was recovered during a study of T cell changes during pregnancy in multiple sclerosis. Some clones are missing from TCRdb's copy, which holds only in-frame ones; the method was immunoSEQ multiplex PCR. This sample has under 70,000 clones; roughly 91% occur once, and the top ten carry about 1.2%. The germline CDR1 and CDR2 sequences are MNHNY and SVGAGI (reference sequence). The CDR3 consists of 12 residues. V was pared by 6 bases and J by 5 bases, with 11 bases between. Source: peripheral blood, taken after pregnancy. The rearrangement uses TRBV6-6 and TRBJ2-7; D is ambiguous. This TCR was recovered from a female donor in good health, enrolled as a control in a pregnancy study. The CDR3 nucleotides read TGTGCCAGCAGCCCCCGAGGTGACGAGCAGTACTTC. The encoded protein is CASSPRGDEQYF.